This TCR beta chain is drawn from a study of T cell responses to AZD1222 COVID-19 vaccine. Germline CDR1 and CDR2: SGHTA and FQGNSA. The V end lost 1 base, the J end lost 2 bases, and 12 bases lay between the germline ends. This CDR3 is built from 16 residues. Sequenced by immunoSEQ multiplex PCR; TCRdb stores in-frame clones only, minus some. There are 90,000 to 110,000 clones in the sample; more than 75% occur only once, and roughly 4.5% lies in the top ten. As for this clone: Its target is unknown.

Pooling was applied to second doses at about 4 or about 12 weeks. General observations from the study: When two AZD1222 doses had been given, Spike-specific TCR breadth and depth rose. None of the repertoires were sampled until the peak T cell response had passed.

This chain links TRBV7-2 with TRBJ1-3; D is uncertain. The receptor was isolated from an adult who received the AZD1222 COVID-19 vaccine. This sample comprised peripheral blood, obtained 28 days after the second AZD1222 dose. CDR3: CASSLEGRLPGNTIYF. For the CDR3, the DNA is TGTGCCAGCAGCTTAGAGGGCCGCCTTCCTGGAAACACCATATATTTT.